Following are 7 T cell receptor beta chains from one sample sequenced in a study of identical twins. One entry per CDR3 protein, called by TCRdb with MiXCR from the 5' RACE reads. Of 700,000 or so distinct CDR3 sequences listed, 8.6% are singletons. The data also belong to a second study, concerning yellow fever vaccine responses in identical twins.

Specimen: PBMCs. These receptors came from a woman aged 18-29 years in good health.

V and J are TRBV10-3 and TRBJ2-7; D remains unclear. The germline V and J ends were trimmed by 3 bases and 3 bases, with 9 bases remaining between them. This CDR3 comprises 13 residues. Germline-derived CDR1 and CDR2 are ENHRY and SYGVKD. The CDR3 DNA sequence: TGTGCCATCAGTGAATTACGGAACTACGAGCAGTACTTC. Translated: CAISELRNYEQYF.

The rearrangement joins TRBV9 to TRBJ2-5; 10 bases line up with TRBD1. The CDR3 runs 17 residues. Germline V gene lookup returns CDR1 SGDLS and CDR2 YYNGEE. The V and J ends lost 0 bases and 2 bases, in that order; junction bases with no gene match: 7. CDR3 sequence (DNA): TGTGCCAGCAGCGTAGACCCGGACAGGGGGGTTCAAGAGACCCAGTACTTC. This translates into CASSVDPDRGVQETQYF.

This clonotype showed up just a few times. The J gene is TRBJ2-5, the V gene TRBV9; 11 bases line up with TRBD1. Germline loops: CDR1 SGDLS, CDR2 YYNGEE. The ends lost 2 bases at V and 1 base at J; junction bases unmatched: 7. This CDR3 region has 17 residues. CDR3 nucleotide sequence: TGTGCCAGCAGCGTCCGGGACAGGGGGTTGGTCCAAGAGACCCAGTACTTC. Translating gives CASSVRDRGLVQETQYF.

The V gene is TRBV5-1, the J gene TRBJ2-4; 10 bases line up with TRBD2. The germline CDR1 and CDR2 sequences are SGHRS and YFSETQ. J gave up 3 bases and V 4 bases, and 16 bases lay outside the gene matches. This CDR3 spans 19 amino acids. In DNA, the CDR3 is TGCGCCAGCAGCCCGGGACTAGCGAGAGTCCTAGGCGACAAAAACATTCAGTACTTC. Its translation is CASSPGLARVLGDKNIQYF.

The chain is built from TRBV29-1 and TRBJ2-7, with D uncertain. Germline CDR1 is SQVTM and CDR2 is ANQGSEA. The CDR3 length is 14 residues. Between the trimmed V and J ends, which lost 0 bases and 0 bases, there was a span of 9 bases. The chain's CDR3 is CSVEEGYSSYEQYF. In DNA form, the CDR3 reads TGCAGCGTTGAAGAGGGGTACAGCTCCTACGAGCAGTACTTC.

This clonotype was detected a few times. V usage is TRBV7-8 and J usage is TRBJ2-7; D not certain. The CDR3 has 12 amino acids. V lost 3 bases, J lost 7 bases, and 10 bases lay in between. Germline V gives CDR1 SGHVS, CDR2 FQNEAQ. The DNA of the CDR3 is TGTGCCAGCAGCTTTGATTCGTGGGAGCAGTACTTC. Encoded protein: CASSFDSWEQYF.

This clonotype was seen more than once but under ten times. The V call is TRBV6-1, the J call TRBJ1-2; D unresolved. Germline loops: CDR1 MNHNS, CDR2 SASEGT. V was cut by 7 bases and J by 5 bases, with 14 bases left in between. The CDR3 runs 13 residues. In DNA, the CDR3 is TGTGCCAGCACCCGAGAGGGTGCGTATGGCTACACCTTC. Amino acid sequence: CASTREGAYGYTF.